The clone carrying this T cell receptor (beta chain) was observed a single time. Its specificity is not known. These data belong to a study of OX40 agonist ivuxolimab in advanced cancers. The wider study: One hepatocellular carcinoma and a couple of cutaneous melanoma patients partially responded. Findings and limits, study-wide: People who partly responded at 0.1-3.0 mg/kg had some of the least clonal expansion seen. In general, CD8+ T cells held more expanded clones than CD4+ did, on average.

Method: immunoSEQ multiplex PCR; TCRdb's copy keeps in-frame clones and lacks some. The table has 70,000 to 90,000 clones, 85% to 90% seen once. V lost 6 bases and J lost 5; bases outside the gene matches: 7. The CDR3 runs to 14 residues. CDR1 is ENHRY, CDR2 SYGVKD, per germline. This specimen was CD4+ or CD8+ T cells sorted from blood, taken in a trial of the OX40 agonist ivuxolimab. The genes are TRBV10-3 and TRBJ1-2, with 9 bases fitting TRBD1. This TCR was recovered from an adult with an advanced solid tumor such as melanoma, head and neck, liver or kidney cancer. CDR3 coding DNA: TGTGCCATCAGCCCGGGACAGGGTCCGTATGGCTACACCTTC. Its translation is CAISPGQGPYGYTF.